The entry that follows covers one T cell receptor beta chain sequence. There are a few counts of this clone. It has no known antigen specificity. No base quality values were provided; no much bigger clone lies one nucleotide off. CDR1 and CDR2, looked up from the germline V gene (reference sequence), are SGHKS and YYEKEE. From the cysteine through the phenylalanine, the CDR3 covers 14 amino acids. The entry retains the CDR3 DNA only, 42 bases that are in frame from base 1. V is pruned by 5 bases and J by 2 bases, leaving 5 bases of the junction without a gene match. The donors were healthy, HIV-negative adults who had no recently reported acute infections or vaccinations. Every donor was a Caucasian adult living in Nashville, Tennessee, USA. CD4+ T cells were enriched by magnetic negative selection, after which naive cells were positively selected on CD45RA and the negative fraction was taken as the memory subset. Blood was obtained by leukapheresis, after which PBMCs were separated by Ficoll-Histopaque density gradient centrifugation and cryopreserved in liquid nitrogen vapor phase. Purity and quantity of every magnetically sorted T cell population were checked by analytical flow cytometry. From each sorted fraction, genomic DNA was isolated and quantified by UV absorbance on a Nanodrop 2000c.

The sample belongs to a study of shared clonotypes between healthy human individuals (TCRdb year 2020). For the wider study: The cohort comprised a couple of women and three men aged 18 to 49 years. Leukapheresis yielded between about 0.94 and 8.9 billion PBMCs per donor. To estimate repertoire size and how much clonotypes are shared between individuals, the study performed deep sequencing of blood TCR repertoires from a few healthy adults. For each donor, CD4 naive and CD4 memory were each given three plates, CD8 naive was given two plates, and CD8 memory was given one plate. Different laboratories and diverse techniques were used to prepare libraries and sequence TCR repertoires, to increase sequencing depth and limit assay-specific biases. The investigation overall reported the following: Compared with non-shared clonotypes, the clonotypes found in all four sorted-subset donors had higher generation probabilities. Because the study included only a small number of donors, the genetic and exposure-history diversity represented was limited. Even with the large sequencing depth, rarefaction of the sorted-subset datasets indicated that sequencing was incomplete. Sampling was restricted to blood, and TCR repertoires in tissue are likely to differ from TCR repertoires in blood. Pairwise subsampling indicated that sequencing depth was expected to affect the degree of clonotype sharing among donors. Naive subsets generally had larger estimated clonotype richness than memory subsets. Across a handful of donors, about 5.2% of naive CD4, approximately 3.6% of naive CD8, approximately 2.5% of memory CD4, and approximately 0.4% of memory CD8 clonotypes were shared.

Using the deep immunoSEQ assay, TCR CDR3 regions were amplified from genomic DNA by multiplex PCR. For each cell subset, the extracted genomic DNA was distributed evenly across all wells of several immunoSEQ 96-well plates, and each plate served as one replicate. For sorted subsets, each replicate PCR was loaded with approximately 0.2 ug genomic DNA, equivalent to 25,000 to 35,000 T cell genomes. Purified libraries were quantified with a Qubit 3.0 fluorometer, sized on a Bioanalyzer 2100, and re-quantified with the KAPA Library Quantification kit. Every immunoSEQ 96-well plate was sequenced on a dedicated single-read 150-cycle Illumina NextSeq 550 flow cell. The original methods were these. The immunoSEQ output contained only junctional sequences without quality scores, so filtering could not match that applied to full-length reads. Sequences were annotated with PyIR, a Python wrapper for IgBLAST v1.9, and V/J genes and CDR3 were assigned using IMGT germline references. Any read was removed if the V/J assignment was weak (E-value above 1e-6), the CDR3 was missing, or the read contained stop codons, out-of-frame junctions, or ambiguous translated residues. V3J clonotypes were defined as sequences sharing the same inferred V gene, J gene, and CDR3 amino acid sequence. To compute the percentage overlap between repertoires, the number of shared unique clonotypes was divided by the size of the smaller repertoire. Repertoire richness was assessed with RTK rarefaction, the Chao1 estimator, and Recon v2.1 estimates of unobserved clonotypes. For all TCRbeta clonotypes obtained by the gDNA method from a handful of donors, generation probabilities were computed with OLGA. TCRdb limited this immuneACCESS table to in-frame rearrangements with V and J called. A share of clones is missing; checked studies link under half to unresolved V genes, and the rest is unexplained. V and J calls and clone size come straight from that table; D and trimming were deduced from the DNA. Present in this sample are around 700,000 clones, 72% of which were seen just once. The ten largest clones take up approximately 2% of the sample.

The TCR sequence derives from a woman younger than 45 in good health. Sequenced input: memory CD4+ T cells sorted from blood. The sample's cell subset or site, from its label and the paper: CD45RA-negative fraction. This sequence uses TRBV5-5 and TRBJ2-7; the central 9 bases match TRBD2. CDR3 reads: CASRILAGPYEQYF. The DNA sequence reads TGTGCCAGCAGGATACTAGCGGGCCCCTACGAGCAGTACTTC.